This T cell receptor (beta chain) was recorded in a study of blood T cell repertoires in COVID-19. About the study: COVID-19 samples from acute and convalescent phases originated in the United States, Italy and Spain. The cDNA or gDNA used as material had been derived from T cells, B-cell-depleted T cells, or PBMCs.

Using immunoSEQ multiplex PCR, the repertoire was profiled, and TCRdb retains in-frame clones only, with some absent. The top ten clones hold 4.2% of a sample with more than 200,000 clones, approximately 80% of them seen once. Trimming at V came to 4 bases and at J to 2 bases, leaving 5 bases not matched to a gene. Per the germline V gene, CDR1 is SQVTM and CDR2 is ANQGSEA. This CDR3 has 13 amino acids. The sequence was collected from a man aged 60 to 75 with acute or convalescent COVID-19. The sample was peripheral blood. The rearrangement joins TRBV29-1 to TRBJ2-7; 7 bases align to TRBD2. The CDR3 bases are TGCAGCGTTGTGGCGGGAGTTACCTACGAGCAGTACTTC. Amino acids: CSVVAGVTYEQYF.